This TCR beta chain was sequenced in a study of Ad26.COV2.S vaccination and SARS-CoV-2 variants. Overall study results and limits: Total responses of T cells may have been underestimated by the analyses of TCR breadth and depth. Recipients given vaccine exceeded placebo recipients in spike-specific TCR breadth.

This table comes from immunoSEQ multiplex PCR, and its TCRdb copy is limited to in-frame clones, with some not included. The sample includes approximately 480,000 clones, around nine tenths of them seen just once. From germline, CDR1 is MDHEN and CDR2 SYDVKM. This CDR3 is built from 13 residues. Trimming took 6 bases from V and 1 from J, leaving 9 bases between them. The treatment denotes: roughly 19 received Ad26.COV2.S at low or high dose, single or two shots; roughly 5 received placebo; per-sample allocation not given. Collection of the samples took place on day 63 after the first injection of vaccine or placebo. Donor was an adult aged 18-55 years in Boston. This clone was counted a single time. Antigen: not known.

This material consisted of peripheral blood, taken in a trial of Ad26.COV2.S vaccine versus placebo. The sequence came from a person between 18 and 60 years old who received the Ad26.COV2.S COVID-19 vaccine or a placebo. This chain joins TRBV28 and TRBJ1-1; a possible D gene is TRBD1 (6 bases). Here the CDR3 reads CASRKDRNTEAFF. The CDR3 region has the DNA TGTGCCAGCAGAAAGGACAGGAACACTGAAGCTTTCTTT.